This T cell receptor (beta chain) came from a study of vaccination and CD4 T cells after COVID-19. V was pared by 2 bases and J by 3 bases, with 11 bases between. Germline-derived CDR1 and CDR2 are SEHNR and FQNEAQ (reference sequence). The CDR3 runs 14 residues. Treatment specified: roughly nine-day PBMC culture with coronavirus spike peptide pools or control peptides (ViraFEST assay). The Oncomine TCR Beta short-read assay sequenced DNA from cultured CD4+ T cells. TCRdb recomputed calls from the PCR reads with MiXCR, one row per CDR3 protein. The repertoire consists of about 19,000 distinct CDR3 sequences, with around three fifths occurring once and the leading ten covering 10%. In the case of this clonotype: Its antigen is unidentified.

Material: CD4+ T cells from blood, cultured in vitro. The chain recombines TRBV7-9 with TRBJ2-7; D ambiguous. This TCR derives from a human donor who had recovered from COVID-19. CDR3 protein: CASSLSEANYEQYF. In DNA, the CDR3 is TGTGCCAGCAGCTTAAGCGAGGCTAACTACGAGCAGTACTTC.